Below, one T cell receptor (beta chain) is given with its context. Combining a sample-barcoded 5' primer with a J-beta primer mix, a second PCR ran for roughly 6 to 12 cycles. TCRdb itself ran the 5' RACE reads through MiXCR, one entry per CDR3 protein. The data contain about 780,000 distinct CDR3 sequences, about a quarter of them singletons. This entry belongs to a study of blood T cells in healthy people across ages. V shed 3 bases and J shed 10 bases, with 22 bases lying between them. Germline V lookup: CDR1 SGHRS, CDR2 YFSETQ. The length of the CDR3 is 15 residues. These data were likewise used in another study, on T cells of mothers and their children.

Material for sequencing was blood. The receptor was isolated from a boy aged 5 to 17 in good health. The rearrangement links TRBV5-1 to TRBJ2-5; D is ambiguous. The CDR3 coding sequence is TGCGCCAGCAGCTCCACCGGACGAGCCCACTTGCACCAGTACTTC. This gives the protein CASSSTGRAHLHQYF.